A selection of T cell receptor beta chains follows, all from one sample in a study of OX40 agonist ivuxolimab in advanced cancers. Only in-frame clones appear in the TCRdb table, and some are missing; sequencing was by immunoSEQ multiplex PCR. The data contain roughly 69,000 clones, 84% of them singletons. Sequenced here: CD4+ or CD8+ T cells sorted from blood, sampled in a trial of the OX40 agonist ivuxolimab. The source is an adult with an advanced solid tumor such as melanoma, head and neck, liver or kidney cancer. Each CDR3 is given without its conserved first and last residue. Fields, in order: D gene, V gene, J gene, CDR3 protein. The D gene is left open where the match is weak.

>TRBD1|TRBV4-1|TRBJ2-1
ASSQSPDRDGGEQF
>NA|TRBV19|TRBJ1-2
ASSTGPYGYT
>NA|TRBV5-1|TRBJ1-1
ASSESPMNTEAF
>NA|TRBV4-3|NA
ASSQGTAASYEQY
>NA|TRBV19|TRBJ1-2
ASSREGKAHGYT
>TRBD1|TRBV12-5|TRBJ1-1
ASGPGQGARTEAF
>TRBD2|TRBV4-2|TRBJ2-3
ASSYGLGGLADQIDTQY
>NA|TRBV5-1|TRBJ1-3
ASSSQGSGNTIY
>NA|TRBV15|TRBJ2-7
AIGTGGVEQY
>NA|TRBV7-2|TRBJ2-3
ASSLGGSQDTQY
>NA|TRBV6-5|TRBJ1-2
ASALTGAGFGYT
>NA|TRBV27|TRBJ2-6
ASSFSGANVLT
>NA|TRBV4-2|TRBJ1-1
ASSLDIGAGNTEAF
>NA|TRBV7-2|TRBJ2-5
ASSLGDRKQETQY
>TRBD1|TRBV5-4|TRBJ2-5
ASSTTGGRETQY
>NA|TRBV27|TRBJ2-1
ASSPLRVAGGWQF
>TRBD1|TRBV5-5|TRBJ2-2
ASSIGTGDVSGGELF
>TRBD2|TRBV19|TRBJ2-1
ASSPQGSGVSYNEQF
>NA|TRBV18|TRBJ1-1
ASSPPGEAF
>NA|TRBV2|TRBJ2-7
ASSGADQGEQY
>NA|TRBV7-9|TRBJ2-2
ASSLLSGNTGELF
>TRBD1|TRBV2|TRBJ2-6
ASSGTGGSGANVLT
>NA|TRBV13|TRBJ1-1
ASSYIGVPEAF
>NA|TRBV9|TRBJ1-1
ASSSNPARGTGMNTEAF
>TRBD1|TRBV5-5|TRBJ2-1
ASSLGTGGLPQSI
>NA|TRBV5-4|TRBJ1-3
ASSSAGGNTIY
>TRBD1|TRBV4-1|TRBJ1-6
ASSLRPPGQYNSPLH
>TRBD1|TRBV5-5|TRBJ1-5
ASRWGQGHGYQPQH
>NA|TRBV4-2|TRBJ1-1
ASSLNSKPNTEAF
>NA|TRBV7-9|TRBJ2-1
ASSFGDPPNEQF
>TRBD1|TRBV28|TRBJ1-1
ASSSSGGNTEAF
>NA|TRBV7-2|TRBJ2-7
ASSLGTFSYEQY
>NA|TRBV25-1|TRBJ1-5
ASSELGIRGQPQH
>TRBD1|TRBV30|TRBJ1-3
AWSMTGTGNTIY
>TRBD1|TRBV5-1|TRBJ2-7
ASSLLIGTGGGEQY
>TRBD2|TRBV6-5|TRBJ2-7
ASSRTSGSYEQY
>NA|TRBV19|TRBJ1-5
ASSIVGGSDQPQH
>TRBD1|TRBV19|TRBJ1-2
ASSDPGQQVYGYT
>NA|TRBV5-5|TRBJ2-3
ASSLTPGFTDTQY
>NA|TRBV9|TRBJ1-3
ASSSDTSGNTIY
>NA|TRBV27|TRBJ2-5
ASSFIDSTETQY
>TRBD1|TRBV11-2|TRBJ2-5
ASSPNGQGWETQY
>NA|TRBV30|TRBJ1-1
AWSVVGVNTEAF
>NA|TRBV5-4|TRBJ2-7
ASSLSLLPEQY
>NA|TRBV7-2|TRBJ1-1
ASSPLGAGLDTEAF
>TRBD1|TRBV2|TRBJ1-2
ASSARTGPNYGYT
>NA|TRBV7-2|TRBJ2-3
ASSPSTDTQY
>TRBD1|TRBV6-5|TRBJ1-2
ASSTPGQGAFGYT
>TRBD1|TRBV7-3|TRBJ1-6
ASSSGQGGSPLH
>NA|TRBV7-2|TRBJ2-5
ASSFGGLETQY
>TRBD2|TRBV6-5|TRBJ2-7
ARERGGRYEQY
>NA|TRBV15|TRBJ2-1
ATSAPGPSYNEQF
>NA|TRBV19|TRBJ1-5
ASSTRADQPQH
>NA|TRBV28|TRBJ2-3
ASSRRGSRTDTQY
>TRBD1|TRBV7-2|TRBJ1-5
ASSQGTENSNQPQH
>TRBD1|TRBV28|TRBJ2-7
ASIPSGTGYEQY
>NA|TRBV14|TRBJ1-2
ASSPNSGGYT
>TRBD1|TRBV14|TRBJ1-2
ASSRRDRGLLEENT
>NA|TRBV29-1|TRBJ1-2
AGGEVYGYT